This T cell receptor (beta chain) came from a study of cytomegalovirus exposure and HLA in healthy donors (dated by TCRdb to about 2017). Describing the broader study: An earlier analysis of some 600 of the donors reported 276 Gb of sequence data and 117 million unique TCR beta sequences obtained from about 179 million T cells. Donor age, sex, ethnicity and CMV serostatus were collected together with the repertoire data. Besides the first cohort of around 670 subjects, a separate validation cohort made up of 95 to 150 different subjects was used. Every repertoire in the discovery cohort had been generated on one and the same sequencing platform. The later analysis used no new phenotypic data to find candidate immune exposures, relying instead on TCR beta sequences and their occurrence across donors. A later genetic analysis took genome-wide SNP genotypes for about three fifths of the roughly 670 donors and used that subset as a discovery cohort. An earlier analysis of some 500 of the donors applied high-throughput TCR beta sequencing to assess whether each TCR beta V gene segment acted as functional or pseudogenic. Using immunosequencing, the study profiled T cell repertoires from about 650 subjects and related those repertoires to cytomegalovirus serostatus. About 280 gigabases of sequencing data and approximately 84 million unique TCR sequences were included in an early release covering about 600 HLA-typed donors. The study aimed to test whether cataloging public T cell receptors could reveal signatures of past pathogen exposure. Roughly 5 DR-DQ haplotypes were handled as single units for association and clustering, since linkage in the cohort was strong. In a later analysis, previously published TCR beta repertoires from some 640 donors were re-analyzed and high-resolution HLA genotyping was added so that TCR occurrence patterns could be studied. The genetic ancestry cluster associated with self-reported Caucasian donors included approximately 85% of the approximately 410 genotyped donors. HLA typing included class I and class II loci at four-digit resolution. To predict cytomegalovirus infection status, the study brought together high-throughput TCR immunosequencing, statistical association of individual TCRs with disease status, and machine learning. Typing coverage differed by locus: A, B, C, DRB1 and DQB1 were typed in about 620-640 donors, DQA1 in approximately 520, DPA1 in nearly 610, and DPB1 in 450 to 490. Across 398 genotyped donors of the cohort, an average of approximately 240,000 unique TCR beta nucleotide sequences per donor were sequenced, and 15% to 20% of those sequences were non-productive. Summary of the overall study and its limitations: A few of the identified cytomegalovirus-associated TCR beta chains were confirmed in vitro to be specific for cytomegalovirus antigens. In an earlier analysis of around 500 of the donors, most TCR beta V segments appeared in productive rearrangements about 87% or about 30% of the time, broadly matching IMGT annotations. In a later analysis, the rate of TCR association differed among HLA loci, with DRB1 alleles having the most associated TCRs and HLA-C alleles having the fewest. Across donors, most TCR sequences were observed very rarely, whereas some public TCRs were present in many individuals. A cluster of highly shared sequence variants was judged likely to be a technical artifact of the sequencing pipeline. The authors suggested that the approach could potentially be generalized to other disease states and immunological phenotypes. HLA typing was unavailable for some donors at each locus, so association tests used only the typed subset. The classifier was reported to diagnose cytomegalovirus status with high specificity and sensitivity in both the original and validation cohorts. A further reported finding was that TCR beta sequences accurately predicted the HLA-A and HLA-B alleles for most subjects in the first cohort. The earlier analysis of approximately 540 of the donors excluded 15 to 20 rarely observed V segments, including chromosome 9 orphons, because counts were too low. The cohort was sequenced for TCR beta chains only, and without alpha or paired-chain data the features that could be detected were limited. According to a later genetic analysis, donors in an Asian-associated ancestry cluster had fewer N-insertions in productive TCRs than the approximately 610-donor mean. In a later analysis, most CMV-associated TCR beta chains were found to appear HLA-restricted, with HLA associations seemingly driven largely by CMV exposure. In a later analysis, several top co-occurrence clusters were reported to appear linked to parvovirus B19, influenza, CMV and Epstein-Barr virus. When HLA alleles, especially DR and DQ, strongly co-occurred, attributing TCR associations to individual alleles was difficult. In a later analysis, HLA-associated TCR beta chains were found to be more clonally expanded and to have lower generation probabilities than equally common non-associated chains. Specific HLA alleles were associated with 18,000 or so TCR beta sequences at a false discovery rate of 0.05 in a later analysis. Linkage disequilibrium might explain the correlated functional status among segregating V segments, but an unknown experimental factor could not be ruled out. A later genetic analysis associated a missense DCLRE1C variant with V-gene and J-gene trimming of TCR beta chains, and an independent cohort replicated the association. CMV serostatus was the only immune exposure information available for the cohort. Presence/absence analyses assumed roughly uniform sequencing depth across donors, an assumption that may not hold. The study listed 150 to 200 TCR beta chains as associated with cytomegalovirus.

The library was produced with the immunoSEQ multiplex PCR assay. The multiplex PCR relied on a mix of 60 forward primers for TCR Vbeta segments and 13 reverse primers for TCR Jbeta segments. The CDR3 region of rearranged TCR beta genes was amplified from genomic DNA with a multiplex PCR assay. On the Illumina HiSeq System, the amplified TCR beta libraries were sequenced as 87-base-pair reads. Per the source publication's procedure: In a later analysis, some 80 million unique TCR beta chains were counted across the 650 to 700 repertoires, and roughly 11 million of these chains were shared by at least two donors. Raw reads were error-corrected and collapsed into unique sequences by a nearest-neighbor algorithm in which closely related sequences were merged to remove PCR and sequencing errors. Alignment of CDR3 sequences to IMGT reference sequences was used to assign V, D and J gene segments. For a sequence to be retained, a match of at least six nucleotides was required to both a V gene segment and a J gene segment. A rearrangement counted as productive if the CDR3 had no stop codons and remained in frame with V and J, and every other rearrangement counted as non-productive. CDR3 was defined according to IMGT convention as the region running from the second conserved V-encoded cysteine to the conserved J-encoded phenylalanine. In an earlier analysis of roughly 580 of the donors, sequences lacking an unambiguous match to a single V gene segment were excluded. In an earlier analysis of 450 to 700 of the donors, V segments were called functional above 56.7% productive rearrangements and were called segregating when the between-donor standard deviation exceeded 5%. To diagnose cytomegalovirus status from the catalog of TCR beta chain sequences, a statistical classification framework was built. In a later analysis, V and J genes were assigned by comparing TCR nucleotide sequences against IMGT/GENE-DB human TR gene sequences. Using the TCRdist pipeline, a later analysis assigned CDR3 sequences along with most-parsimonious VDJ recombination scenarios. In a later analysis, each TCR beta chain was defined by its CDR3 amino acid sequence together with its V-gene family, and reads without a unique V-gene family were excluded. To address suspected cross-contamination and a sequencing artifact, a later analysis removed under 600 highly shared, low-generation-probability nucleotide sequences. A later analysis calculated a clonal expansion index for each public chain from normalized within-repertoire ranks of inferred template counts. In a later analysis, generation probabilities were computed with a VDJ recombination model fitted to out-of-frame rearrangements, and the resulting probabilities were checked against IGoR. In a later analysis, TCR-TCR, TCR-HLA and TCR-CMV co-occurrence was scored with hypergeometric tests, and a repertoire-size bias correction was applied to TCR pairs. To estimate false discovery rates, a later analysis permuted the HLA or CMV assignments 20 times. In a later analysis, co-occurring TCRs were grouped using DBSCAN, and TCRdist sequence similarity was added for clustering within HLA-allele-positive subsets. Co-occurrence clustering excluded repertoires with fewer than 30,000 or more than 120,000 public chains, plus five with anomalous nucleotide sharing. The clones in this table, taken by TCRdb from immuneACCESS, are in-frame only. Not every clone is retained; where verified, under half of the shortfall comes from an unresolved V gene, and the cause of the rest is unknown. D and trimming come from the DNA, and the V and J calls and clone size come from that table. The sample table shows about 140,000 clones, and more than 75% are seen once. Around 1% of the sample goes to the ten largest clones.

With respect to this clone: The antigen this receptor binds is unknown. There are no base qualities to consult, and no much larger clone falls within one base.

The cohort was made up of around 720 healthy bone marrow donors. At the time of sampling, every cohort member was nominally healthy, though immune exposures that went unrecorded were likely present. The donor tested CMV seronegative and was one of the 352 seronegative cohort members. Every donor gave a peripheral blood sample, and the peripheral blood mononuclear cells from that sample were used for TCR beta sequencing. The Qiagen DNeasy Blood Extraction Kit was used to extract genomic DNA from the blood cell samples. The source of this sequence is a male donor in good health and CMV-seronegative. Specimen: PBMCs.

The DNA reads as follows: TGCGCCAGCAGCTCGGGACAAGTCCCGCACGAGCAGTACTTC. Translated, this gives CASSSGQVPHEQYF. The V and J segments used are TRBV5-1 and TRBJ2-7; possibly the D gene is TRBD1, per 6 matching bases. The cysteine opens and the phenylalanine closes a CDR3 of 14 amino acids. Only CDR3 DNA remains: 42 bases, in frame from the first base. At the junction V is shortened by 3 bases and J by 5 bases, with 15 bases in between. Per the germline V gene, SGHRS is the CDR1 and YFSETQ is the CDR2.